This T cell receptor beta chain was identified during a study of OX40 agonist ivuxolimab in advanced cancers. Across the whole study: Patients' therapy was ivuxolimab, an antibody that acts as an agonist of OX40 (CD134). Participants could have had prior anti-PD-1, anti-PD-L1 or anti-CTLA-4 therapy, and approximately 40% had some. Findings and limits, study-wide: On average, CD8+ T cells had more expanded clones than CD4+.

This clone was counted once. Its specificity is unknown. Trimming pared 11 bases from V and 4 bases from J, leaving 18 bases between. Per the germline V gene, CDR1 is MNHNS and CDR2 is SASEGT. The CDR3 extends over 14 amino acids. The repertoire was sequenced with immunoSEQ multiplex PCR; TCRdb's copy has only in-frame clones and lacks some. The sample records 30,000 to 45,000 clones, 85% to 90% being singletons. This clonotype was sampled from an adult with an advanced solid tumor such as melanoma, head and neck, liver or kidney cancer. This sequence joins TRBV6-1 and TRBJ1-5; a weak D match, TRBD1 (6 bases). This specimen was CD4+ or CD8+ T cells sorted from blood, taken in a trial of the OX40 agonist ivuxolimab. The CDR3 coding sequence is TGTGCCCTAGGGAGGGGGTTGGGGAATCAGCCCCAGCATTTT. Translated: CALGRGLGNQPQHF.